A single sample is the source of the 22 T cell receptor beta chains below, sequenced in a study of blood T cells in healthy people across ages (dated by TCRdb to about 2015). Library preparation employed 5' RACE. Reads for this sample came from an Illumina HiSeq 2500. The second PCR ran for roughly 7 to 11 cycles and used a J-beta primer mix along with a sample-barcoded 5' primer. TCRdb took the public reads, trimmed them with fastp at Q25, ran MiXCR for clone calling and kept in-frame beta chains. Identical CDR3 proteins give one entry, which carries the most common genes and DNA. This sample holds about 600,000 distinct CDR3 sequences; 47% were observed only once. The ten most abundant clones make up approximately 23% of the sample. The sequenced material came from blood. Every receptor here comes from a man aged 80 or over in good health.

There are a few counts of this clonotype. V is TRBV28 and J is TRBJ2-5; D tentatively fits TRBD1 or TRBD2 (7 bases each). The CDR3 runs to 14 residues. Germline-derived CDR1 and CDR2 are MDHEN and SYDVKM. Trimming left V 5 bases short and J 2 bases short, with 12 bases between. As DNA, the CDR3 is TGTGCCAGCAGTACCCAGGGGGGGCAAGAGACCCAGTACTTC. This translates into CASSTQGGQETQYF.

The chain uses TRBV18 and TRBJ2-3; D could derive from TRBD1 or TRBD2 (5 bases each). The germline V gene encodes CDR1 KGHSH and CDR2 LQKENI. The CDR3 contains 16 residues. V was cut by 4 bases and J by 0 bases, with 14 bases left in between. DNA for the CDR3: TGTGCCAGCTCACGGGGGATCAGTGGTAGCACAGATACGCAGTATTTT. This sequence encodes CASSRGISGSTDTQYF. Variable domain in full (rest from reference TRBV18 and TRBJ2-3): NAGVMQNPRHLVRRRGQEARLRCSPMKGHSHVYWYRQLPEEGLKFMVYLQKENIIDESGMPKERFSAEFPKEGPSILRIQQVVRGDSAAYFCASSRGISGSTDTQYFGPGTRLTVL.

The chain employs TRBV10-3 and TRBJ1-2; 8 bases are shared with TRBD1. V was pared by 3 bases and J by 6 bases, with 6 bases of the junction left unmatched. Germline assignment: CDR1 ENHRY and CDR2 SYGVKD. This CDR3 is 14 amino acids long. CDR3 sequence reads: CAISDRTGMHGYTF. CDR3 sequence (DNA): TGTGCCATCAGTGACAGGACAGGGATGCATGGCTACACCTTC.

V gene TRBV7-2 combines with J gene TRBJ1-6; the D is unclear. This CDR3 is 12 amino acids long. The germline CDR1 and CDR2 sequences are SGHTA and FQGNSA. V was trimmed by 2 bases and J by 9 bases, leaving 5 bases between them. For the CDR3, the DNA is TGTGCCAGCAGCTTATTATTTTCACCCCTCCACTTT. It codes for CASSLLFSPLHF.

The chain combines TRBV6-5 with TRBJ2-5; TRBD1 matches at 10 bases. J lost 2 bases, V lost 7 bases, and 4 bases had no gene match. Germline V gene data show CDR1 as MNHEY and CDR2 as SVGAGI. This CDR3 contains 14 residues. CDR3 in amino acids: CASKGDRGQETQYF. The CDR3 region has the DNA TGTGCCAGCAAGGGGGACAGGGGACAAGAGACCCAGTACTTC.

The chain's CDR3 is CAWSATRTHNEQFF. The CDR3 DNA reads as TGTGCCTGGAGTGCGACTAGGACACACAATGAGCAGTTCTTC. The chain carries TRBV30 and TRBJ2-1, with D maybe TRBD2 (6 bases). This CDR3 is built from 14 residues. CDR1 is GTSNPN, CDR2 SVGIG, per germline (reference sequence). With 1 base removed from V and 5 bases from J, the gap between germline ends came to 12 bases.

The rearrangement links TRBV20-1 to TRBJ1-1; a possible D gene is TRBD1 (5 bases). Germline V gene sequence: CDR1 DFQATT, CDR2 SNEGSKA (reference sequence). V lost 3 bases and J 1 base, leaving 12 bases between the germline ends. This CDR3 is 14 amino acids long. CDR3 bases: TGCAGTGCTAGTCTAGGGGCCAGGAACACTGAAGCTTTCTTT. Protein sequence: CSASLGARNTEAFF.

The V call is TRBV4-3, the J call TRBJ1-2; 8 bases map to TRBD1. This CDR3 spans 14 amino acids. Germline assignment: CDR1 LGHNA and CDR2 YSLEER. After removal of 5 bases from V and 8 bases from J, the junction contained 10 bases not matched to a gene. The CDR3 loop is CASSLAGGNRGYTF. CDR3 bases: TGCGCCAGCAGCTTAGCAGGGGGCAATCGGGGCTACACCTTC.

The CDR3 loop reads CASSQRARDGYTF. The CDR3 bases are TGCGCCAGCAGCCAGAGGGCCCGTGATGGCTACACCTTC. The chain combines TRBV4-3 with TRBJ1-2; D ambiguous. CDR1 LGHNA and CDR2 YSLEER come from the germline V gene. The CDR3 spans 13 residues. Trimming took off 3 bases at V and 6 bases at J, with 11 bases between the two ends.

This sequence joins TRBV6-5 and TRBJ1-1, with D unclear. From germline, CDR1 is MNHEY and CDR2 SVGAGI. This CDR3 contains 16 residues. Between the trimmed V and J ends, which lost 0 bases and 1 base, there was a span of 12 bases. The CDR3 region has the DNA TGTGCCAGCAGTTACTCGATAAGGGAACAGAACACTGAAGCTTTCTTT. Translating gives CASSYSIREQNTEAFF.

This clonotype turned up a few times. The chain uses TRBV7-2 and TRBJ2-1; 8 nucleotides match TRBD2. V shed 0 bases, J shed 5 bases, and the junction held 6 bases outside the gene matches. This CDR3 contains 16 residues. The germline CDR1 and CDR2 sequences are SGHTA and FQGNSA. CDR3 DNA: TGTGCCAGCAGCTTAGCTACTAGCGGTAAACACAATGAGCAGTTCTTC. This gives the protein CASSLATSGKHNEQFF. The entire variable domain, with the rest obtained from reference TRBV7-2 and TRBJ2-1, is as follows: GAGVSQSPSNKVTEKGKDVELRCDPISGHTALYWYRQSLGQGLEFLIYFQGNSAPDKSGLPSDRFSAERTGGSVSTLTIQRTQQEDSAVYLCASSLATSGKHNEQFFGPGTRLTVL.

V and J are TRBV20-1 and TRBJ2-5; D might be TRBD1 or TRBD2, each matching 7 bases. The end of the DNA is better explained by TRBJ2-7, so the J call may be wrong. This CDR3 spans 14 amino acids. CDR1 is DFQATT and CDR2 is SNEGSKA in the germline V gene (reference sequence). The CDR3 protein is CSATARGGLYEQYF. In nucleotides, the CDR3 is TGCAGTGCTACTGCCAGGGGGGGGCTCTACGAGCAGTACTTC.

This clonotype occurred many times. This sequence joins TRBV6-5 and TRBJ2-1; perhaps D is TRBD1 or TRBD2 (6 bases each). CDR1 MNHEY and CDR2 SVGAGI come from the germline V gene. The CDR3 extends over 13 amino acids. V lost 5 bases and J 9 bases, leaving 14 bases between the germline ends. CDR3 sequence: CASSTPRGREQFF. The CDR3 nucleotides read TGTGCCAGCAGTACCCCTCGGGGGCGTGAGCAGTTCTTC.

This chain connects TRBV20-1 to TRBJ2-7; D is perhaps TRBD1 or TRBD2 (6 bases each). This CDR3 region has 15 residues. Germline values: CDR1 DFQATT, CDR2 SNEGSKA (reference sequence). V gave up 6 bases and J gave up 0 bases, with 18 bases separating them. DNA for the CDR3: TGCAGTGCCCTCTCTGAGGGGGGTTACTCCTACGAGCAGTACTTC. Its translation: CSALSEGGYSYEQYF.

The rearrangement links TRBV6-2 or TRBV6-3 to TRBJ2-5, with D hard to call. Deletions cut 7 bases from V and 7 bases from J, with 22 bases between. Germline V lookup: CDR1 MNHEY, CDR2 SVGEGT. This CDR3 comprises 15 residues. CDR3 protein: CASITDGAPLGTQYF. The CDR3 coding sequence is TGTGCCAGCATCACGGACGGCGCCCCACTGGGGACCCAGTACTTC.

This sequence joins TRBV9 and TRBJ2-7; D ambiguous. The CDR3 length is 14 residues. With 1 base removed from V and 3 bases from J, the gap between germline ends came to 11 bases. Germline CDR1 reads SGDLS; CDR2 reads YYNGEE. The CDR3 sequence is CASSVNPKGYEQYF. Here the CDR3 DNA reads TGTGCCAGCAGCGTAAATCCCAAGGGCTACGAGCAGTACTTC. Filled out from reference TRBV9 and TRBJ2-7, the complete variable domain reads DSGVTQTPKHLITATGQRVTLRCSPRSGDLSVYWYQQSLDQGLQFLIQYYNGEERAKGNILERFSAQQFPDLHSELNLSSLELGDSALYFCASSVNPKGYEQYFGPGTRLTVT.

This chain connects TRBV3-1 to TRBJ2-7; D unresolved. The V end was cut by 0 bases, the J end by 4 bases, with 7 bases between. The CDR3 spans 13 residues. Germline V gene sequence: CDR1 LGHDT, CDR2 YNNKEL (reference sequence). CDR3 nucleotides: TGTGCCAGCAGCCAAGATAGGAAATACGAGCAGTACTTC. Its protein is CASSQDRKYEQYF.

CDR3 bases: TGTGCCAGCAGCCAAAGACAGGGATGGGACCTCAATGAGCAGTACTTC. Amino acid sequence: CASSQRQGWDLNEQYF. This sequence joins TRBV4-2 and TRBJ2-1; 7 bases fit TRBD1. Judging by the DNA end, TRBJ2-7 fits better; the J call may be wrong. Germline loops: CDR1 LGHNA, CDR2 YNFKEQ. CDR3 length equals 16 residues.

The table lists this clonotype with a few counts. The chain combines TRBV12-3 or TRBV12-4 with TRBJ2-7; 10 positions agree with TRBD2. The CDR3 has 14 amino acids. J lost 2 bases, V lost 6 bases, and 4 bases had no gene match. In DNA form, the CDR3 reads TGTGCCAGCAGGGCACTAGCGGGGCCCTACGAGCAGTACTTC. Its protein product is CASRALAGPYEQYF.

This CDR3 is CASSLEDSGYTF. The CDR3 bases are TGTGCCAGCAGCTTAGAGGATAGTGGCTACACCTTC. The rearrangement links TRBV11-2 to TRBJ1-2; no definite D call. V lost 0 bases and J lost 7, with 6 bases in between. The CDR3 totals 12 residues. Germline loops: CDR1 SGHAT, CDR2 FQNNGV.

CDR3 DNA sequence: TGCAGCGTTCGAGAACCGGGACAGGGGAGAAATGAGCAGTTCTTC. It yields the protein CSVREPGQGRNEQFF. The chain is built from TRBV29-1 and TRBJ2-1; the match to TRBD1 covers 10 bases. Germline V gene sequence: CDR1 SQVTM, CDR2 ANQGSEA. The ends lost 5 bases at V and 7 bases at J; junction bases unmatched: 11. The CDR3 spans 15 residues.

Concerning this clonotype itself: Lacking the conserved final phenylalanine or tryptophan, this CDR3 likely reflects a read error. The chain uses TRBV6-5 and TRBJ2-1, with no clear D. The better agreement between TRBJ2-7 and the DNA end casts doubt on the J call. Germline values: CDR1 MNHEY, CDR2 SVGAGI. The CDR3 has 15 amino acids. Here the CDR3 DNA reads TGTGCCAGTAGTTACCGAGAGAGCTCCTACATTGAGCAGTACATC. Its protein product is CASSYRESSYIEQYI.